These 27 T cell receptor beta chains originate from one sample sequenced in a study of blood T cell repertoires in COVID-19. Measured with immunoSEQ multiplex PCR; TCRdb has only the in-frame clones, and not every one. The data hold some 150,000 clones, with about 83% observed a single time. The sample consisted of peripheral blood. These receptors were obtained from a woman over 75 with acute or convalescent COVID-19.

This clone was seen only once. The CDR3 here is CASRPAGGRNEQFF. The DNA for the CDR3 is TGCGCCAGCAGGCCAGCGGGAGGGCGCAATGAGCAGTTCTTC. The chain joins TRBV5-1 to TRBJ2-1; 10 nucleotides agree with TRBD2. The germline V gene encodes CDR1 SGHRS and CDR2 YFSETQ. V trimming: 5 bases; J trimming: 6 bases; junction bases outside the gene matches: 5. The length of the CDR3 is 14 residues.

J is TRBJ2-3 and V is TRBV6-6; weak D call: TRBD1 (7 bases). Germline values: CDR1 MNHNY, CDR2 SVGAGI (reference sequence). Trimming took 5 bases from V and 2 from J, leaving 17 bases between them. The CDR3 covers 16 residues. CDR3 sequence: CASSGTEGGYTDTQYF. CDR3 DNA sequence: TGTGCCAGCAGTGGGACAGAGGGGGGATACACAGATACGCAGTATTTT.

The V and J genes are TRBV5-1 and TRBJ1-1, with D perhaps TRBD1 (6 bases). The CDR3 sequence is 12 residues long. In germline, CDR1 is SGHRS, CDR2 YFSETQ. Trimming took off 0 bases at V and 8 bases at J, with 8 bases between the two ends. CDR3: CASSLVTGEAFF. The CDR3 bases are TGCGCCAGCAGCTTGGTTACAGGGGAAGCTTTCTTT.

This clone was observed a few times. The chain links TRBV3-1 (or the pseudogene TRBV3-2) to TRBJ1-4, with TRBD1 matching over 9 bases. Germline V lookup: CDR1 LGHDT, CDR2 YNNKEL (reference sequence). CDR3 length: 16 residues. The V gene end was trimmed by 0 bases and the J gene end by 4 bases; junction bases not matched to a gene: 3. The CDR3 protein is CASSQEGTGYNEKLFF. DNA of the CDR3: TGTGCCAGCAGCCAAGAGGGGACAGGGTATAATGAAAAACTGTTTTTT.

V is TRBV18 and J is TRBJ2-1; tentatively, D is TRBD1 (6 bases). The CDR3 spans 14 residues. V was cut by 4 bases and J by 4 bases, with 11 bases left in between. Germline lookup yields CDR1 KGHSH and CDR2 LQKENI. The CDR3 is CASSRQERYNEQFF. CDR3 bases: TGTGCCAGCTCACGACAGGAAAGATACAATGAGCAGTTCTTC. The full variable domain, with the rest looked up from reference TRBV18 and TRBJ2-1, is NAGVMQNPRHLVRRRGQEARLRCSPMKGHSHVYWYRQLPEEGLKFMVYLQKENIIDESGMPKERFSAEFPKEGPSILRIQQVVRGDSAAYFCASSRQERYNEQFFGPGTRLTVL.

The rearrangement joins TRBV4-1 to TRBJ2-1, with D perhaps TRBD1 (6 bases). The length of the CDR3 is 16 residues. The germline CDR1 and CDR2 sequences are MGHRA and YSYEKL. Between the trimmed V and J ends, which lost 0 bases and 9 bases, there was a span of 18 bases. The CDR3 is CASSQDLQGPFGEQFF. The DNA of the CDR3 is TGCGCCAGCAGCCAAGATCTCCAGGGGCCCTTCGGTGAGCAGTTCTTC.

The chain joins TRBV5-4 to TRBJ2-5; D may be TRBD2 (5 bases). This CDR3 region has 14 residues. V was cut by 3 bases and J by 1 base, with 10 bases left in between. Germline V gene lookup returns CDR1 SGHNT and CDR2 YYREEE (reference sequence). CDR3 DNA sequence: TGTGCCAGCAGCTCCGGACTCCGCCAAGAGACCCAGTACTTC. It yields the protein CASSSGLRQETQYF. Filled out from reference TRBV5-4 and TRBJ2-5, the complete variable domain reads ETGVTQSPTHLIKTRGQQVTLRCSSQSGHNTVSWYQQALGQGPQFIFQYYREEENGRGNFPPRFSGLQFPNYSSELNVNALELDDSALYLCASSSGLRQETQYFGPGTRLLVL.

The chain combines TRBV7-2 with TRBJ2-2, with 7 positions matching TRBD1. The CDR3 covers 12 residues. The V gene end was trimmed by 8 bases and the J gene end by 4 bases; junction bases not matched to a gene: 1. Germline V gene sequence: CDR1 SGHTA, CDR2 FQGNSA. The CDR3 spells CASGTATGELFF. As DNA, the CDR3 is TGTGCCAGCGGGACAGCCACCGGGGAGCTGTTTTTT.

The V call is TRBV5-1, the J call TRBJ1-1; D gene ambiguous. Trimming took 1 base from V and 0 from J, leaving 10 bases between them. The germline V gene has CDR1 SGHRS and CDR2 YFSETQ. The CDR3 is made up of 15 amino acids. The CDR3, as DNA: TGCGCCAGCAGCTTGCGTAGCGGGATGAACACTGAAGCTTTCTTT. Encoded protein: CASSLRSGMNTEAFF.

The V call is TRBV28, the J call TRBJ2-1, with TRBD2 identical over 13 bases. The germline V gene has CDR1 MDHEN and CDR2 SYDVKM. The CDR3 has 14 residues. Trimming removed 6 bases from V and 10 bases from J; junction bases left unmatched: 6. The CDR3 DNA is TGTGCCAGCAGAGGACTAGCGGGGGCTCGGGAGCAGTTCTTC. Its protein is CASRGLAGAREQFF.

The V call is TRBV20-1, the J call TRBJ1-3; D is unresolved. CDR1 is DFQATT, CDR2 SNEGSKA, per germline (reference sequence). V shed 3 bases and J shed 9 bases, with 9 bases lying between them. CDR3 length: 11 residues. CDR3 region: CSASVGSTIYF. In DNA form, the CDR3 reads TGCAGTGCTAGCGTTGGGAGCACCATATATTTT.

There are a few counts of this clone. This sequence joins TRBV11-2 and TRBJ2-1; TRBD2 matches 7 bases. CDR1 SGHAT and CDR2 FQNNGV come from the germline V gene. Unmatched junction bases numbered 4, after V lost 1 base and J lost 4 bases. The CDR3 length is 15 residues. CDR3 loop: CASSLAGGSYNEQFF. CDR3 bases: TGTGCCAGCAGCTTAGCCGGGGGGTCATACAATGAGCAGTTCTTC. The complete variable domain, with remaining parts taken from reference TRBV11-2 and TRBJ2-1, reads EAGVAQSPRYKIIEKRQSVAFWCNPISGHATLYWYQQILGQGPKLLIQFQNNGVVDDSQLPKDRFSAERLKGVDSTLKIQPAKLEDSAVYLCASSLAGGSYNEQFFGPGTRLTVL.

This rearrangement joins TRBV27 to TRBJ2-5; TRBD2 agrees at 8 bases. V was clipped by 8 bases and J by 4 bases; unmatched bases: 9. Germline V CDR1 and CDR2: MNHEY, SMNVEV (reference sequence). CDR3 length equals 14 residues. The chain's CDR3 is CASGSGGAGETQYF. The CDR3 DNA reads as TGTGCCAGCGGGTCGGGGGGGGCCGGAGAGACCCAGTACTTC.

This rearrangement joins TRBV19 to TRBJ1-5, with 11 bases aligning to TRBD1. The CDR3 totals 18 residues. The V gene end was trimmed by 2 bases and the J gene end by 0 bases; junction bases not matched to a gene: 6. Per the germline V gene, CDR1 is LNHDA and CDR2 is SQIVND (reference sequence). The CDR3, as DNA: TGTGCCAGTAGTATAATGGCAGGACAGGGGGCTAGCAATCAGCCCCAGCATTTT. Residues: CASSIMAGQGASNQPQHF.

The J gene is TRBJ1-6, the V gene TRBV5-8; D possibly corresponds to TRBD1 (6 bases). The CDR3 runs 15 residues. Germline V gene data show CDR1 as SGHTS and CDR2 as YDEGEE. V shed 0 bases and J shed 10 bases, with 14 bases lying between them. CDR3 nucleotides: TGTGCCAGCAGCTTGGGGTCCCCAGGGGACTCACCCCTCCACTTT. This codes for CASSLGSPGDSPLHF.

The count of this clone is one. This sequence joins TRBV11-1 and TRBJ2-5, with 14 positions matching TRBD2. Trimming took 4 bases from V and 2 from J; bases not matched to a gene: 3. The CDR3 extends over 16 amino acids. The germline V gene encodes CDR1 SGHAT and CDR2 FQDESV (reference sequence). CDR3 sequence: CASSSRLAGGQETQYF. The CDR3 region has the DNA TGTGCCAGCAGCTCCAGACTAGCGGGGGGGCAAGAGACCCAGTACTTC.

The rearrangement links TRBV6-6 to TRBJ2-7, with 9 bases matching TRBD2. After removal of 7 bases from V and 3 bases from J, the junction contained 7 bases not matched to a gene. This CDR3 is built from 14 residues. Germline lookup yields CDR1 MNHNY and CDR2 SVGAGI (reference sequence). In DNA, the CDR3 is TGTGCCAGCACCGGGGCAGCGGGGGGCTACGAGCAGTACTTC. It encodes CASTGAAGGYEQYF.

This chain uses TRBV3-1 (or the pseudogene TRBV3-2) with TRBJ1-1; D not resolved. Germline assignment: CDR1 LGHDT and CDR2 YNNKEL (reference sequence). The CDR3 is 14 residues long. Trimming removed 4 bases from V and 4 bases from J, with 13 bases in between. The CDR3 nucleotides read TGTGCCAGCAGCCGCCTCCCTAGTGGCACTGAAGCTTTCTTT. Protein product: CASSRLPSGTEAFF.

The V and J genes are TRBV11-3 and TRBJ1-6; D might be TRBD1 (5 bases). V lost 6 bases and J lost 8, with 23 bases in between. Germline CDR1 is SGHNT and CDR2 is YENEEA. This CDR3 spans 17 amino acids. The CDR3 here is CASSHIAGFRRDSPLHF. The DNA for the CDR3 is TGTGCCAGCAGTCACATAGCAGGGTTTAGGAGGGATTCACCCCTCCACTTT.

The chain has TRBV7-6 and TRBJ2-2, with a weak D call TRBD1 (5 bases). V was shortened by 1 base and J by 4 bases, with 16 bases between the two germline ends. Germline values: CDR1 SGHVS, CDR2 FNYEAQ. CDR3 size: 17 residues. The CDR3 spells CASSLGLGAASTGELFF. CDR3 coding DNA: TGTGCCAGCAGCTTAGGGTTAGGGGCCGCGAGCACCGGGGAGCTGTTTTTT.

The chain recombines TRBV14 with TRBJ1-1, with 7 nucleotides matching TRBD1. V was pared by 2 bases and J by 3 bases, with 3 bases of the junction left unmatched. Germline V gene sequence: CDR1 SGHDN, CDR2 FVKESK. The CDR3 is 14 residues long. The CDR3 protein is CASSQPGTDTEAFF. DNA for the CDR3: TGTGCCAGCAGCCAACCTGGGACAGACACTGAAGCTTTCTTT.

The chain recombines TRBV5-1 with TRBJ1-2; TRBD1 might be the D (6 bases). The CDR3 loop spans 13 amino acids. The V gene's germline CDR1 is SGHRS and CDR2 YFSETQ. The V gene lost 0 bases and the J gene lost 8 bases, with 11 bases spanning the gap. This CDR3 reads CASSLGSGDGYTF. CDR3 sequence (DNA): TGCGCCAGCAGCTTGGGATCAGGGGACGGCTACACCTTC.

V usage is TRBV6-5 and J usage is TRBJ1-2, with D maybe TRBD1 (5 bases). Germline lookup yields CDR1 MNHEY and CDR2 SVGAGI. Trimming shortened V by 6 bases and J by 3 bases, and 14 bases separated the two germline ends. The length of the CDR3 is 14 residues. CDR3 loop: CASSYQGADYGYTF. CDR3 nucleotide sequence: TGTGCCAGCAGCTACCAAGGGGCGGACTATGGCTACACCTTC.

The J gene is TRBJ1-5, the V gene TRBV18, with D maybe TRBD1 (6 bases). The CDR3 has 15 amino acids. Trimming removed 4 bases from V and 5 bases from J, with 15 bases in between. Per germline, CDR1 KGHSH and CDR2 LQKENI. The CDR3 loop reads CASSRGGTPDQPQHF. In nucleotides, the CDR3 is TGTGCCAGCTCACGGGGGGGCACTCCTGATCAGCCCCAGCATTTT.

The V gene is TRBV2, the J gene TRBJ1-4, with 10 bases identical to TRBD1. There are 15 residues in the CDR3. Germline V lookup: CDR1 SNHLY, CDR2 FYNNEI. The J segment lost 5 bases and the V segment lost 7 bases, leaving 7 bases of the junction unmatched. The CDR3 here is CASTFPGQGNEKLFF. The CDR3 DNA reads as TGTGCCAGCACTTTTCCGGGACAGGGGAATGAAAAACTGTTTTTT.

This chain connects TRBV28 to TRBJ1-5, with 8 bases matching TRBD1. Germline-derived CDR1 and CDR2 are MDHEN and SYDVKM. The CDR3 spans 15 residues. Losses at the gene ends were 7 bases for V and 3 bases for J; bases not matched to a gene: 8. CDR3: CASKLRDRPNQPQHF. CDR3 coding DNA: TGTGCCAGCAAACTCCGGGACAGGCCCAATCAGCCCCAGCATTTT.

The chain joins TRBV19 to TRBJ2-7, with D tentatively TRBD2 (7 bases). Germline values: CDR1 LNHDA, CDR2 SQIVND (reference sequence). Trimming removed 6 bases from V and 0 bases from J, with 15 bases in between. The CDR3 length is 15 residues. This CDR3 is CASSPEGGASYEQYF. The CDR3 DNA sequence: TGTGCCAGTAGCCCGGAGGGGGGGGCCTCCTACGAGCAGTACTTC.